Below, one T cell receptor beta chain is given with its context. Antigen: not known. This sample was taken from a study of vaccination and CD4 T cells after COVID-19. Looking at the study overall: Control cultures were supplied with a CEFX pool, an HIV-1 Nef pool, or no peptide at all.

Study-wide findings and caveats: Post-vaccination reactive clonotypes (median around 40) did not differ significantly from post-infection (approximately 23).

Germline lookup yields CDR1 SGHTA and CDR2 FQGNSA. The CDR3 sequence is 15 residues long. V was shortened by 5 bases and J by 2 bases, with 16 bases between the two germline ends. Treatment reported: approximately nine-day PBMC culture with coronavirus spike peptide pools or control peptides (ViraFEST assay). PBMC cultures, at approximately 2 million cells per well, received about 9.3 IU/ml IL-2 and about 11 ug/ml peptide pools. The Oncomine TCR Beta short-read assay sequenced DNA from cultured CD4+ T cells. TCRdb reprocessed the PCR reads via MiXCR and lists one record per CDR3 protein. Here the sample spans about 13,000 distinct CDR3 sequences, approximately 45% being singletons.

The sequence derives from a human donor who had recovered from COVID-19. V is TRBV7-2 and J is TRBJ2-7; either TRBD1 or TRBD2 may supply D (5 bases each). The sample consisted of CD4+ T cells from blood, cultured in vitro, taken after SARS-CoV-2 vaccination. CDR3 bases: TGTGCCAGCAGCCCCCTTGGGGCGGGTCCCTACGAGCAGTACTTC. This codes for CASSPLGAGPYEQYF.